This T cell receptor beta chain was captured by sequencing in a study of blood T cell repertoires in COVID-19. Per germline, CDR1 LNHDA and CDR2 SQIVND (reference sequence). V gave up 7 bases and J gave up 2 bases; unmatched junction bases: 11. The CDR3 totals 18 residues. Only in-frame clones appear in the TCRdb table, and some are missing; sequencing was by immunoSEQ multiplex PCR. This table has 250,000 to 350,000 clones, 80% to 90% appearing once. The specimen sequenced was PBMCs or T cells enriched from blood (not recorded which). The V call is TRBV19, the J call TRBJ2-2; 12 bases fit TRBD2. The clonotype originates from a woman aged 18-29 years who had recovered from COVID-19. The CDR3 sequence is CASTRRASGGANTGELFF. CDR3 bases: TGTGCCAGTACCCGTCGGGCTAGCGGGGGGGCAAACACCGGGGAGCTGTTTTTT.